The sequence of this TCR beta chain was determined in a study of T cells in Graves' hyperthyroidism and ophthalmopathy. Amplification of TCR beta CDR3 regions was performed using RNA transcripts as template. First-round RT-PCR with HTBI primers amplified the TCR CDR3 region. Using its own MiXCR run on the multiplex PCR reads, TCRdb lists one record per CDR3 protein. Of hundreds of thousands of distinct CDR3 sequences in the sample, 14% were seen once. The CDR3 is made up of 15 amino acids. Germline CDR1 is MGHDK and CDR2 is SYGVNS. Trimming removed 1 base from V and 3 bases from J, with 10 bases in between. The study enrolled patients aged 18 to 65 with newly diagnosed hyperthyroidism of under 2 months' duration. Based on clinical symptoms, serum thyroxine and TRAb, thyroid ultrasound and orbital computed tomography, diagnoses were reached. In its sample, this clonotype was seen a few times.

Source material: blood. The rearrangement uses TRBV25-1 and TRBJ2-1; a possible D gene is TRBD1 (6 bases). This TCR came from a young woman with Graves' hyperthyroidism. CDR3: CASSESGAGYNEQFF. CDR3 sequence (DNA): TGTGCCAGCAGTGAATCAGGGGCGGGCTACAATGAGCAGTTCTTC. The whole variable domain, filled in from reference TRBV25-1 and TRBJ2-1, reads EADIYQTPRYLVIGTGKKITLECSQTMGHDKMYWYQQDPGMELHLIHYSYGVNSTEKGDLSSESTVSRIRTEHFPLTLESARPSHTSQYLCASSESGAGYNEQFFGPGTRLTVL.